This T cell receptor (beta chain) comes out of a study of type 1 regulatory T cells. With regard to this clonotype: Its antigen remains unidentified.

Trimming shortened V by 5 bases and J by 4 bases, and 21 bases separated the two germline ends. The CDR3 length is 16 residues. Germline loops: CDR1 SGHAT, CDR2 FQNNGV. A single record per CDR3 protein comes from TCRdb applying MiXCR to the reads. Here the sample spans 55,000 to 65,000 distinct CDR3 sequences, 60% to 80% being singletons. The sequenced sample consisted of cultured non-Tr1 T cells, either the whole culture or a sorted T cell fraction (not recorded which). The J gene is TRBJ2-7, the V gene TRBV11-2; D could derive from TRBD1 or TRBD2 (5 bases each). The clonotype was recovered from a human donor in good health. This chain's CDR3 is CASSPGATSLNYEQYF. CDR3 sequence (DNA): TGTGCCAGCAGCCCCGGGGCGACAAGCCTGAATTACGAGCAGTACTTC. Together with reference TRBV11-2 and TRBJ2-7, the CDR3 gives the full variable domain: EAGVAQSPRYKIIEKRQSVAFWCNPISGHATLYWYQQILGQGPKLLIQFQNNGVVDDSQLPKDRFSAERLKGVDSTLKIQPAKLEDSAVYLCASSPGATSLNYEQYFGPGTRLTVT.